What follows is one T cell receptor (beta chain) and its context. Antigen: not known. These data belong to a study of Ad26.COV2.S vaccination and SARS-CoV-2 variants. Across the whole study: By the intramuscular route, Ad26.COV2.S was given once, or twice 56 days apart. Study results and caveats: The breadth of spike-specific CD8+ and CD4+ T cell responses after vaccination was reportedly substantial.

The protocol was immunoSEQ multiplex PCR, while the TCRdb copy is restricted to in-frame clones and leaves out a portion. Altogether about 350,000 clones are present, roughly nine tenths being singletons, with the ten largest covering around 6.1%. Trimming left V 2 bases short and J 9 bases short, with 8 bases between. In germline, CDR1 is MNHEY, CDR2 SVGAGI. This CDR3 region has 12 residues. Treatment indicated: some 20 received Ad26.COV2.S at low or high dose, single or two shots; roughly five received placebo; per-sample allocation not given. After the first vaccine or placebo injection, samples were drawn on day 63. This vaccine is an Ad26 vector that expresses the Wuhan-strain SARS-CoV-2 spike.

This receptor was taken from a person between 18 and 59 years old who received the Ad26.COV2.S COVID-19 vaccine or a placebo. Material: peripheral blood, obtained in a trial of Ad26.COV2.S vaccine versus placebo. V gene TRBV6-5 combines with J gene TRBJ2-1; D call uncertain. The CDR3: CASSYPVGEQFF. CDR3 bases: TGTGCCAGCAGTTACCCCGTGGGTGAGCAGTTCTTC.